In its sample, the clone carrying this T cell receptor beta chain was seen many times. Its antigen is currently unknown. This record belongs to a study of blood T cells in healthy people across ages. Study details: Per two T cells, about one barcoded beta molecule was captured through template switching.

A second PCR, run for about 7 to 11 cycles, used a sample-barcoded 5' primer plus a J-beta primer mix. TCRdb re-analysed the 5' RACE reads in MiXCR, keeping a single row per CDR3 protein. The sample holds some 640,000 distinct CDR3 sequences; roughly 31% are singletons and the top ten take roughly 14%. Overall study results and limits: Age advanced and TCR beta diversity per million T cells fell, roughly linearly.

Sequenced input: blood. The receptor comes from an elderly woman in good health.

CDR3 amino acids: CASSLGVGGWAFF. CDR3 coding DNA: TGTGCCAGCAGCTTAGGGGTTGGGGGGTGGGCTTTCTTT. The chain uses TRBV7-2 and TRBJ1-1, with D possibly TRBD1 on 5 matching bases. This CDR3 spans 13 amino acids. V lost 1 base to trimming and J lost 11 bases, with 14 bases between them. CDR1 and CDR2 (germline): SGHTA, FQGNSA. Full variable domain (rest looked up from reference TRBV7-2 and TRBJ1-1): GAGVSQSPSNKVTEKGKDVELRCDPISGHTALYWYRQSLGQGLEFLIYFQGNSAPDKSGLPSDRFSAERTGGSVSTLTIQRTQQEDSAVYLCASSLGVGGWAFFGQGTRLTVV.